These T cell receptor beta chains were read from a single sample in a study of T-cell reconstitution after alpha-beta-depleted transplantation in children. A single record per CDR3 protein comes from TCRdb applying MiXCR to the PCR reads. The table shows tens of thousands of distinct CDR3 sequences, with approximately 43% occurring only once. This material consisted of PBMCs, mostly from graft donor cells, taken 360 days after TCRalphabeta/CD19-depleted stem cell transplant. The receptor source for this set is a male patient younger than 18 who had a stem cell transplant for acute lymphoblastic leukemia, so the T cells may come from the graft donor. CDR3s include the opening cysteine and the closing phenylalanine or tryptophan. The D gene is left open where the match is weak. Size is omitted from some rows. Given values are once, few, many or a class for expanded clones.

>NA|few|TRBV29-1|TRBJ2-7
CSVEGHTLDEQYF
TGCAGCGTTGAGGGACACACCCTCGACGAGCAGTACTTC
>NA|NA|TRBV29-1|TRBJ2-2
CSGTNTGELFF
TGCAGCGGCACGAACACCGGGGAGCTGTTTTTT
>NA|NA|TRBV5-6|TRBJ1-1
CASSRPGGGEAFF
TGTGCCAGCAGCCGGCCGGGAGGGGGTGAAGCTTTCTTT
>NA|NA|TRBV5-1|TRBJ2-7
CASSFEYEQYF
TGCGCCAGCAGCTTTGAGTACGAGCAGTACTTC
>TRBD2|once|TRBV7-8|TRBJ2-7
CASSLTSGGYEQYF
TGTGCCAGCAGCTTGACTAGCGGAGGCTACGAGCAGTACTTC
>TRBD2|NA|TRBV6-5|TRBJ2-7
CTSSYRAGGHYEQYF
TGTACCAGCAGTTACCGAGCGGGGGGCCACTACGAGCAGTACTTC
>NA|NA|TRBV10-3|TRBJ2-1
CAISRTGTTDEQFF
TGTGCCATCAGTAGGACCGGGACCACCGATGAGCAGTTCTTC
>TRBD1|NA|TRBV28|TRBJ2-2
CASSLLLRQGSTGELFF
TGTGCCAGCAGTTTGCTGCTGAGACAGGGCAGCACCGGGGAGCTGTTTTTT
>NA|many|TRBV20-1|TRBJ2-5
CSAKMTWGVQETQYF
TGCAGTGCTAAAATGACCTGGGGGGTGCAAGAGACCCAGTACTTC
>TRBD1|few|TRBV28|TRBJ2-3
CASIKRQGALTDTQYF
TGTGCCAGCATAAAAAGGCAGGGGGCTTTGACAGATACGCAGTATTTT
>TRBD1|NA|TRBV18|TRBJ1-2
CASSPLPTGVSYGYTF
TGTGCCAGCTCACCTTTGCCTACAGGGGTGAGCTATGGCTACACCTTC
>NA|NA|TRBV4-2|TRBJ2-1
CASSPEPLRDSSYNEQFF
TGTGCCAGCAGCCCGGAGCCGTTAAGGGACTCCTCCTACAATGAGCAGTTCTTC
>NA|many|TRBV12-3/TRBV12-4|TRBJ2-3
CASSFRGTDTQYF
TGTGCCAGCAGTTTTAGAGGCACAGATACGCAGTATTTT
>TRBD1|NA|TRBV5-1|TRBJ2-2
CASSFGGTGSTGELFF
TGCGCCAGCAGCTTTGGTGGGACAGGGAGCACCGGGGAGCTGTTTTTT
>NA|once|TRBV20-1|TRBJ1-5
CSAREGLRDPYSNQPQHF
TGCAGTGCTAGAGAGGGTCTCAGGGACCCTTATAGCAATCAGCCCCAGCATTTT
>NA|NA|TRBV12-3/TRBV12-4|TRBJ2-7
CASSFWRFTEQYF
TGTGCCAGCAGTTTCTGGAGGTTCACCGAGCAGTACTTC
>NA|NA|TRBV12-3/TRBV12-4|TRBJ2-1
CASSFQKEQLDNEQFF
TGTGCCAGCAGTTTTCAAAAGGAGCAACTCGACAATGAGCAGTTCTTC
>NA|NA|TRBV29-1|TRBJ2-7
CSVITGLEQYF
TGCAGCGTTATTACAGGGCTGGAGCAGTACTTC
>TRBD2|NA|TRBV4-2|TRBJ2-1
CASSLTSDHYNEQFF
TGTGCCAGCAGCCTAACTAGCGACCACTACAATGAGCAGTTCTTC
>NA|few|TRBV27|TRBJ2-2
CASSLTRKVGELFF
TGTGCCAGCAGTTTAACTAGGAAGGTCGGGGAGCTGTTTTTT
>TRBD1|NA|TRBV29-1|TRBJ2-3
CSVRGTGPHGMDTQYF
TGCAGCGTTAGGGGGACAGGACCCCACGGTATGGATACGCAGTATTTT
>NA|many|TRBV7-9|TRBJ2-7
CASSSSQGYEQYF
TGTGCCAGCAGCTCCTCGCAGGGATACGAGCAGTACTTC
>NA|NA|TRBV4-3|TRBJ2-3
CASSPGGLTDTQYF
TGCGCCAGCAGCCCGGGGGGCCTAACAGATACGCAGTATTTT
>TRBD1|NA|TRBV9|TRBJ2-4
CASSFGQGLAKNIQYF
TGTGCCAGCAGCTTCGGACAGGGGCTGGCCAAAAACATTCAGTACTTC
>TRBD1|NA|TRBV10-3|TRBJ2-7
CAHRRDRADEQYF
TGTGCCCATCGAAGAGACAGGGCTGACGAGCAGTACTTC
>NA|NA|TRBV12-3/TRBV12-4|TRBJ2-1
CASSLGGSPGGEQFF
TGTGCCAGCAGTTTAGGAGGCAGCCCTGGGGGTGAGCAGTTCTTC
>NA|once|TRBV13|TRBJ2-7
CASSLGISAYEQYF
TGTGCCAGCAGCTTAGGTATATCGGCCTACGAGCAGTACTTC
>TRBD2|NA|TRBV20-1|TRBJ2-3
CSAIGLAGVLGTDTQYF
TGCAGTGCTATAGGACTAGCGGGGGTCCTTGGTACAGATACGCAGTATTTT
>TRBD1|few|TRBV9|TRBJ1-2
CASSVSDRARSNYGYTF
TGTGCCAGCAGCGTATCGGACAGGGCCCGTTCTAACTATGGCTACACCTTC
>TRBD2|NA|TRBV20-1|TRBJ2-5
CSAEGDGRLAVQETQYF
TGCAGTGCTGAGGGGGACGGCCGACTAGCGGTCCAAGAGACCCAGTACTTC
>NA|NA|TRBV12-3/TRBV12-4|TRBJ2-3
CASSFTPDTQYF
TGTGCCAGCAGTTTTACACCAGATACGCAGTATTTT
>NA|few|TRBV12-3/TRBV12-4|TRBJ2-5
CASSFWERETQYF
TGTGCCAGCAGTTTCTGGGAGAGGGAGACCCAGTACTTC
>NA|NA|TRBV29-1|TRBJ2-1
CSVPGTYNEQFF
TGCAGCGTTCCGGGAACCTACAATGAGCAGTTCTTC
>NA|NA|TRBV20-1|TRBJ2-1
CSARDTGASSYNEQFF
TGCAGTGCTAGAGATACGGGCGCTAGCTCCTACAATGAGCAGTTCTTC
>TRBD1|NA|TRBV12-3/TRBV12-4|TRBJ2-7
CASSSRGRWSYEQYF
TGTGCCAGCAGTTCGAGGGGGCGTTGGTCCTACGAGCAGTACTTC
>NA|NA|TRBV29-1|TRBJ1-1
CSVSDGAFF
TGCAGCGTCTCCGATGGAGCTTTCTTT
>NA|NA|TRBV28|TRBJ1-5
CASSTHREGNQPQHF
TGTGCCAGCAGCACCCACAGGGAAGGCAATCAGCCCCAGCATTTT
>TRBD2|few|TRBV4-2|TRBJ2-1
CASSHAAEAGGTDEQFF
TGTGCCAGCAGCCACGCTGCCGAAGCGGGGGGAACCGATGAGCAGTTCTTC
>NA|NA|TRBV12-3/TRBV12-4|TRBJ2-7
CASSLTRGIYEQYF
TGTGCCAGCAGTTTAACCAGGGGCATCTACGAGCAGTACTTC
>TRBD1|NA|TRBV27|TRBJ2-7
CASSLDRGAFYEQYF
TGTGCCAGCAGTCTAGACAGGGGCGCCTTCTACGAGCAGTACTTC
>NA|NA|TRBV20-1|TRBJ2-3
CSARQLSGGTDTQYF
TGCAGTGCCCGCCAACTTAGCGGTGGCACAGATACGCAGTATTTT
>TRBD1|NA|TRBV12-3/TRBV12-4|TRBJ1-2
CASSESITGVGGYTF
TGTGCCAGCAGCGAATCAATAACAGGGGTCGGTGGCTACACCTTC
>NA|few|TRBV27|TRBJ2-5
CASRFRDISGETQYF
TGTGCCAGCAGGTTTCGCGATATAAGCGGAGAGACCCAGTACTTC
>NA|NA|TRBV27|TRBJ2-7
CASRAWTGDSYEQYF
TGTGCCAGCAGGGCGTGGACGGGCGATTCGTACGAGCAGTACTTC
>TRBD2|NA|TRBV7-2|TRBJ2-3
CASSARAGLADTQYF
TGTGCCAGCAGCGCCCGAGCGGGATTGGCAGATACGCAGTATTTT
>NA|NA|TRBV7-9|TRBJ2-7
CASSGSDQAGYEQYF
TGTGCCAGCAGCGGGTCGGACCAGGCGGGCTACGAGCAGTACTTC
>TRBD2|NA|TRBV28|TRBJ2-7
CASIWGGEQYF
TGTGCCAGCATCTGGGGGGGCGAGCAGTACTTC
>NA|many|TRBV5-1|TRBJ2-5
CASSFQETQYF
TGTGCCAGCAGTTTCCAAGAGACCCAGTACTTC
>TRBD2|NA|TRBV9|TRBJ2-2
CASSVTSGGTGELFF
TGTGCCAGCAGCGTTACTAGCGGCGGCACCGGGGAGCTGTTTTTT
>NA|few|TRBV6-5|TRBJ2-5
CASSYNGWGETQYF
TGTGCCAGCAGTTACAACGGCTGGGGGGAGACCCAGTACTTC
>NA|few|TRBV7-9|TRBJ2-1
CASSYGTDEQFF
TGTGCCAGCAGCTACGGGACCGATGAGCAGTTCTTC
>NA|NA|TRBV5-5|TRBJ2-1
CASSLARSSYNEQFF
TGTGCCAGCAGCTTGGCCAGGAGCTCCTACAATGAGCAGTTCTTC
>NA|NA|TRBV28|TRBJ1-1
CASRALGGTEAFF
TGTGCCAGCAGGGCCTTGGGGGGTACTGAAGCTTTCTTT
>NA|few|TRBV20-1|TRBJ2-3
CSATTASTDTQYF
TGCAGTGCTACGACAGCTAGCACAGATACGCAGTATTTT
>TRBD2|few|TRBV28|TRBJ2-3
CASTRLAGGKSDTQYF
TGTGCCAGCACCCGACTAGCGGGAGGGAAGTCAGATACGCAGTATTTT
>TRBD1|NA|TRBV9|TRBJ1-1
CASSFGQGMKDTEAFF
TGTGCCAGCAGCTTCGGACAGGGGATGAAGGACACTGAAGCTTTCTTT
>NA|NA|TRBV12-5|TRBJ2-1
CASGATTTGYPLNEQFF
TGTGCTAGTGGTGCCACCACCACAGGGTATCCCCTCAATGAGCAGTTCTTC
>NA|NA|TRBV18|TRBJ2-7
CASSPQEYEQYF
TGTGCCAGCTCGCCACAGGAGTACGAGCAGTACTTC
>TRBD1|few|TRBV20-1|TRBJ1-1
CSALGQGGTTNTEAFF
TGCAGTGCTCTAGGACAGGGGGGTACGACGAACACTGAAGCTTTCTTT
>TRBD2|NA|TRBV2|TRBJ2-3
CASSETIPLAGGASQYF
TGTGCCAGCAGTGAAACTATTCCGCTAGCGGGAGGTGCGTCGCAGTATTTT